The 2 T cell receptor beta chains given below trace back to one sample, sequenced in a study of shared clonotypes between healthy human individuals. Method: immunoSEQ multiplex PCR; TCRdb's copy keeps in-frame clones and lacks some. This table has roughly 1,500,000 clones, approximately 98% appearing once. The sequencing input was naive CD4+ T cells sorted from blood. As for subset: CD45RA+ positively selected. The receptors stem from a man aged 25-45 years in good health.

This clone was recorded only once. This chain uses TRBV28 with TRBJ2-5; possible D gene TRBD2, 6 bases. The V end was cut by 8 bases, the J end by 7 bases, with 14 bases between. The CDR3 is 12 amino acids. CDR1 MDHEN and CDR2 SYDVKM come from the germline V gene. CDR3 DNA: TGTGCCAGCGTGGGGCGGGGAGGGACCCAGTACTTC. Residues: CASVGRGGTQYF.

The rearrangement links TRBV7-9 to TRBJ2-3; 10 bases are a match to TRBD2. CDR3 length: 17 amino acids. Germline V gene sequence: CDR1 SEHNR, CDR2 FQNEAQ (reference sequence). Losses at the gene ends were 2 bases for V and 3 bases for J; bases not matched to a gene: 8. This CDR3 is CASSLQLAGGLTDTQYF. As DNA, the CDR3 is TGTGCCAGCAGCTTACAATTAGCGGGAGGATTGACAGATACGCAGTATTTT.